The text below deals with one TCR beta chain. Its matching antigen is unknown. Amplified TCR beta CDR3 regions derived from RNA transcripts. When the TCR CDR3 underwent first-round RT-PCR, the HTBI primer set was used. Via MiXCR, TCRdb re-called the multiplex PCR reads, giving one row per CDR3 protein. The top ten hold 30% to 35% of the sample, which has about 400,000 distinct CDR3 sequences, 14% to 15% seen once. Trimming removed 5 bases at V and 1 base at J, with 13 bases between. The CDR3 covers 15 residues. This sample stems from a study of T cells in Graves' hyperthyroidism and ophthalmopathy. Study outcomes and limitations: Blood shared most expanded thyroid clonotypes above 0.001.

An absence of ophthalmopathy progression within 18 months meant stable Graves' hyperthyroidism. In patients aged 18 to 65, hyperthyroidism was newly diagnosed, with duration under 2 months. Patients having uncontrolled infection, another autoimmune disease, pregnancy or lactation were not included. The sample consisted of blood. The origin of this receptor is a young woman with Graves' hyperthyroidism. This sequence joins TRBV12-3 or TRBV12-4 and TRBJ2-3; tentative D call: TRBD2 (6 bases). The CDR3 region has the DNA TGTGCCAGCAGTGAGTCGCGGGGAGGCACAGATACGCAGTATTTT. It yields the protein CASSESRGGTDTQYF.